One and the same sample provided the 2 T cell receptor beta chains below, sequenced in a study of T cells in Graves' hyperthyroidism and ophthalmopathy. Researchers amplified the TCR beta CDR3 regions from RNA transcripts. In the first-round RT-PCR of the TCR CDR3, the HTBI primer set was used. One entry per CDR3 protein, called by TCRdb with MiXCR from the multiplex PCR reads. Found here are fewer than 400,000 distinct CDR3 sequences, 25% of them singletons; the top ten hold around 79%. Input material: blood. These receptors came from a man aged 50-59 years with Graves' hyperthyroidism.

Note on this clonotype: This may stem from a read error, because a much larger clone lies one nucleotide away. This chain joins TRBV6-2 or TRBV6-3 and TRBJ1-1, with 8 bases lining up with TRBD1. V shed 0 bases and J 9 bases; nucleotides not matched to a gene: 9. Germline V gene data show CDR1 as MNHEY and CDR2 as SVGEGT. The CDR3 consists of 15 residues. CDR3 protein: CASSYSKQGANKAFF. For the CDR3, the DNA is TGTGCCAGCAGTTACTCGAAGCAGGGGGCAAATAAAGCTTTCTTT.

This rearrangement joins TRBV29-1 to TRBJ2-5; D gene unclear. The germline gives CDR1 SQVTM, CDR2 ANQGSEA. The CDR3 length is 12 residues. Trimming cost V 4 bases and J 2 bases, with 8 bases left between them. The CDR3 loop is CSVGEPQETQYF. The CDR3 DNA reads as TGCAGCGTTGGGGAACCTCAAGAGACCCAGTACTTC. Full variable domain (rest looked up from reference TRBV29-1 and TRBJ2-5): SAVISQKPSRDICQRGTSLTIQCQVDSQVTMMFWYRQQPGQSLTLIATANQGSEATYESGFVIDKFPISRPNLTFSTLTVSNMSPEDSSIYLCSVGEPQETQYFGPGTRLLVL.